This TCR beta chain emerged from a study of blood T cell repertoires in COVID-19. This CDR3 spans 16 amino acids. Germline V gives CDR1 SGHVS, CDR2 FQNEAQ. V was shortened by 3 bases and J by 4 bases, with 16 bases between the two germline ends. This clone was found once. This table comes from immunoSEQ multiplex PCR, and its TCRdb copy is limited to in-frame clones, with some not included. Found here are roughly 320,000 clones, approximately 89% of them singletons; the top ten hold around 1.9%. Sequenced sample: peripheral blood. This TCR derives from a woman aged 25-40 years with COVID-19, enrolled during active disease. V gene TRBV7-8 combines with J gene TRBJ1-3, with D possibly TRBD1 on 6 matching bases. The CDR3 protein is CASSFPRGRAGNTIYF. For the CDR3, the DNA is TGTGCCAGCAGCTTCCCCAGGGGAAGGGCGGGAAACACCATATATTTT.